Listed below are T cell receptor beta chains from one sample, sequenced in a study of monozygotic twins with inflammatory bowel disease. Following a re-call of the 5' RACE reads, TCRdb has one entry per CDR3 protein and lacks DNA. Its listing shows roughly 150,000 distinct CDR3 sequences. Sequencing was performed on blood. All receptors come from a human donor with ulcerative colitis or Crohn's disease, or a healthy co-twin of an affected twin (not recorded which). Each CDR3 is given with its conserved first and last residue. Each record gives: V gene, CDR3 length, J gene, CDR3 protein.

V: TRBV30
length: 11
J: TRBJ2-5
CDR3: CACGQGETQYF

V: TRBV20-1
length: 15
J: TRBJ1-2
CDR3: CSATPLTVLSYGYTF

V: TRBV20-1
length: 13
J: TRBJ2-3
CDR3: CSAVVEGTDTQYF

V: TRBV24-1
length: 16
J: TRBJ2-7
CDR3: CATSDFQAAGTYEQYF

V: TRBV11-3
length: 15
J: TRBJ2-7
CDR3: CASSLRASGFYEQYF

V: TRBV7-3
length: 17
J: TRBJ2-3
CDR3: CASSLIAGRSSTDTQYF

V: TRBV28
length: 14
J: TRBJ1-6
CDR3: CASSRDRANSPLHF

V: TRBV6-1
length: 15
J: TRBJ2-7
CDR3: CASSRTGTSYYEQYF

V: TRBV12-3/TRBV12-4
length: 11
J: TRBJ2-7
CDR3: CASTLIGEQYF

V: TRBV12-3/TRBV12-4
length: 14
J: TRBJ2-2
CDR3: CASDKEMNTGELFF

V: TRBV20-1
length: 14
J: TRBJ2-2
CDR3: CSAEREGRTGELFF

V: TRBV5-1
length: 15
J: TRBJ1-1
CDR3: CASSPDGRPRGEAFF

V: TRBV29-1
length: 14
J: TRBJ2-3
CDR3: CSVGTSGRSDTQYF

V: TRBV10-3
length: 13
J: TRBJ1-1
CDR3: CAIRTGSNTEAFF

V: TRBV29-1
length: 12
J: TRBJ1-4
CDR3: CSVTRDREKLFF

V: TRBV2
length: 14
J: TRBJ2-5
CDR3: CASSEQREVGTQYF

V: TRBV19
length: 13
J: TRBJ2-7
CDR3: CASSSGREGEQYF

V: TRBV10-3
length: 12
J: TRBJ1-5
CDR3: CAIGQPNQPQHF

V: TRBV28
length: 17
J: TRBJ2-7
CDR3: CASSALTSGRVQAEQYF

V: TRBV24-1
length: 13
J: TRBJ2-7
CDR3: CATSDPTAPKQYF

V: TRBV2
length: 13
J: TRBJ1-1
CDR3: CASMTGVRTEAFF

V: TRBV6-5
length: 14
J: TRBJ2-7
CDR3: CASSYSVSSYEQYF

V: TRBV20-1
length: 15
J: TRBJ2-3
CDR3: CSARDGQGRVDTQYF

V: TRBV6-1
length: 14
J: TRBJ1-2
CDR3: CASSRDRVSYGYTF

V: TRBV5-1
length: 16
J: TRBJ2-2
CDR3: CASSAGQFANTGELFF

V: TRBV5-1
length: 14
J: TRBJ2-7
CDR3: CASSLVRGSYEQYF

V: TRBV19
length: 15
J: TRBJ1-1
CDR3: CASSSLSTGRTEAFF

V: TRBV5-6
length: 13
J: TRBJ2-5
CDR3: CASSLLQSETQYF

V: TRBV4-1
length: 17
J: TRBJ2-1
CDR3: CASSQVRAGLPYNEQFF

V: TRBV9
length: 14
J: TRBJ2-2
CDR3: CASSGGMNTGELFF

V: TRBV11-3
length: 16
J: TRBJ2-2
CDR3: CASSLLAGGWTGELFF

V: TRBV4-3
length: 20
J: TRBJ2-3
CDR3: CASSQVNLRQLLSVTDTQYF

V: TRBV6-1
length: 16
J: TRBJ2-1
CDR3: CASSQVLTGSYNEQYF

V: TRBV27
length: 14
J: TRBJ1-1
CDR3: CASSLLTANTEAFF

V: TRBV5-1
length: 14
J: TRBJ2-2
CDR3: CASSLDRAPGELFF

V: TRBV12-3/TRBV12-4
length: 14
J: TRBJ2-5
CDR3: CASSLVARQETQNF

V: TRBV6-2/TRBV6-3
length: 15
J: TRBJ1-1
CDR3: CASSYTGQASDEAFF

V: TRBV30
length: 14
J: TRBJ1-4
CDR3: CAWSVRGNNEKLFF

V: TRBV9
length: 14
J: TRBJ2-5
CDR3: CASSVGDLRETQYF

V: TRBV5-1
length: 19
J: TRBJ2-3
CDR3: CASSLFAKSGRASADTQYF

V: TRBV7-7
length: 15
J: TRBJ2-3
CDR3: CASSLGGSSSDTQYF

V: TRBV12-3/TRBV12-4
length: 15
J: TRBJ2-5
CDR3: CASSSLAGVVKTQYF

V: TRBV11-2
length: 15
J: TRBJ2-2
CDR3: CAERMAGGPTGELFF

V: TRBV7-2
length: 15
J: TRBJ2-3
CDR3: CASSLRQGASDTQYF

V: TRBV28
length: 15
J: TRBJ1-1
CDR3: CASRGRDRGVTEAFF

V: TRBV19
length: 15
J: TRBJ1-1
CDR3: CASSTSSTWNTEAFF

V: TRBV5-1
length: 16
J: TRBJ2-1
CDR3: CASSPIPGGRGNEQFF

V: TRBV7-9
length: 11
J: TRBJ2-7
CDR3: CASSSTYEQYF

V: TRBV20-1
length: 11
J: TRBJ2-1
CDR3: CSAHPYNEQFF

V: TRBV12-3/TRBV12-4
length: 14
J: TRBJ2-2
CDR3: CASSYRTGAGELFF

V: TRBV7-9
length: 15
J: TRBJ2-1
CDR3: CASSFTRGGRNEQFF

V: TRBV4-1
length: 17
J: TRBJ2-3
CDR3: CASSSPFQREGPDTQYF

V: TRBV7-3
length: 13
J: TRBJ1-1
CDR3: CASSSIRATEAFF

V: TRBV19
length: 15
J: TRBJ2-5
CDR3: CASSSGLASGETQYF

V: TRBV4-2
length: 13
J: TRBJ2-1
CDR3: CASSRQGYNEQFF